A single sample is the source of the 2 T cell receptor beta chains below, sequenced in a study of blood T cell repertoires in COVID-19. Here immunoSEQ multiplex PCR was the method, and the copy in TCRdb shows in-frame clones only, minus some. Of about 170,000 clones in the sample, roughly 70% were seen once. Sequencing input: peripheral blood. The receptor source for this set is a woman over 75 with acute or convalescent COVID-19.

The CDR3 bases are TGTGCCAGCAGCCAGCAGGGTATCCAAGAGACCCAGTACTTC. Encoded protein: CASSQQGIQETQYF. This rearrangement joins TRBV2 to TRBJ2-5, with TRBD1 as a possible D gene (5 bases). Trimming took off 6 bases at V and 1 base at J, with 12 bases between the two ends. Germline assignment: CDR1 SNHLY and CDR2 FYNNEI. The CDR3 is 14 residues long.

This chain joins TRBV6-1 and TRBJ2-1, with 9 bases aligning to TRBD2. This CDR3 has 13 amino acids. Germline V gene sequence: CDR1 MNHNS, CDR2 SASEGT. With 10 bases clipped from V and 4 bases from J, the junction kept 5 bases outside the gene matches. CDR3 amino acids: CATFAGGYNEQFF. The CDR3 DNA sequence: TGTGCCACCTTTGCGGGAGGGTACAATGAGCAGTTCTTC.